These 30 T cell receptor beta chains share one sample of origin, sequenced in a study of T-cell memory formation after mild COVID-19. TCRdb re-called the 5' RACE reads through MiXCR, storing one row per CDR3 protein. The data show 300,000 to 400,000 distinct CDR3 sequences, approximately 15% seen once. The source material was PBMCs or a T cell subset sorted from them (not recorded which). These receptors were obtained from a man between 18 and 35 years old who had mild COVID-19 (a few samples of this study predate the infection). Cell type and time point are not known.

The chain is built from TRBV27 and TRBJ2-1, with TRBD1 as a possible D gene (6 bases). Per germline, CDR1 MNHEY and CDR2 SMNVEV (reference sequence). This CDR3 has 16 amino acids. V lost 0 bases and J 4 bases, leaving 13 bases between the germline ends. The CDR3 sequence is CASSLSPGTTYNEQFF. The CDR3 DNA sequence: TGTGCCAGCAGTTTATCCCCCGGGACAACATACAATGAGCAGTTCTTC.

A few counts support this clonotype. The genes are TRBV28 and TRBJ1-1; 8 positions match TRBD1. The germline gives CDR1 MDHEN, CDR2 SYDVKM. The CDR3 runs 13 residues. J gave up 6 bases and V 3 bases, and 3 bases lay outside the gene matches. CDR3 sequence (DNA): TGTGCCAGCAGTTTGGACAGGGTCCCTGAAGCTTTCTTT. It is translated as CASSLDRVPEAFF.

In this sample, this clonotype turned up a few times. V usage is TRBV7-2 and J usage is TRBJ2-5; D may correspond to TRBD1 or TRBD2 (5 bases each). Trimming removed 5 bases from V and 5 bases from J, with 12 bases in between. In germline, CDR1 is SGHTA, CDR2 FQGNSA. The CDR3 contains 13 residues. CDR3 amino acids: CASSQGDRETQYF. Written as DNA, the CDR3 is TGTGCCAGCAGCCAGGGAGATCGGGAGACCCAGTACTTC.

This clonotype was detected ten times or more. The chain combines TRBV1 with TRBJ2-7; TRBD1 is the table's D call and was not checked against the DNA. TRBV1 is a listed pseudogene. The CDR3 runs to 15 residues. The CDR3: CTSSQTGGETYEQYF. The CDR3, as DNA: TGCACCAGCAGCCAGACAGGGGGTGAAACCTACGAGCAGTACTTC.

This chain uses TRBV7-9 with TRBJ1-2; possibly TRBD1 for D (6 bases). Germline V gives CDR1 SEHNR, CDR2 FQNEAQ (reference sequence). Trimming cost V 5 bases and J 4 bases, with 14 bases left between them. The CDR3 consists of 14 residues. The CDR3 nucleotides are TGTGCCAGCAGCCCCCGGACAGACATCTATGGCTACACCTTC. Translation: CASSPRTDIYGYTF.

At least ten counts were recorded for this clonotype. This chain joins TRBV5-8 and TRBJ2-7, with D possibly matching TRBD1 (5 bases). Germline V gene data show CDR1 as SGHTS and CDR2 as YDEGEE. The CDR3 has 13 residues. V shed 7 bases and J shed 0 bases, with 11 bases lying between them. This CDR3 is CASAGHNSYEQYF. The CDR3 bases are TGTGCCAGCGCTGGACACAACTCCTACGAGCAGTACTTC.

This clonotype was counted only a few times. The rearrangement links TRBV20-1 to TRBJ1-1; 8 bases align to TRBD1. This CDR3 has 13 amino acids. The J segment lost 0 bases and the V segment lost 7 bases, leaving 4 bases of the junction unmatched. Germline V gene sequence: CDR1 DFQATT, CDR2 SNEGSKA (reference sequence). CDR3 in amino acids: CSGTGSLNTEAFF. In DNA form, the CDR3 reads TGCAGTGGGACAGGGTCCTTGAACACTGAAGCTTTCTTT.

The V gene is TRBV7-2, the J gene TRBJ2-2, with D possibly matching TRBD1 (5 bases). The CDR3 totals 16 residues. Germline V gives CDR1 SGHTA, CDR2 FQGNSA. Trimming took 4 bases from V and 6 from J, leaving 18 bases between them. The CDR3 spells CASSSNQGSISGELFF. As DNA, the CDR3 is TGTGCCAGCAGCTCGAACCAGGGATCAATTTCCGGGGAGCTGTTTTTT.

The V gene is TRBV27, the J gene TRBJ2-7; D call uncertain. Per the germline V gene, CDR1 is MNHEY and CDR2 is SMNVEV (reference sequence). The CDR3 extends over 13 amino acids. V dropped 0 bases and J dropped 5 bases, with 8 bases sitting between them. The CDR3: CASSLSKWNEQYF. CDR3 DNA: TGTGCCAGCAGTTTATCGAAATGGAACGAGCAGTACTTC.

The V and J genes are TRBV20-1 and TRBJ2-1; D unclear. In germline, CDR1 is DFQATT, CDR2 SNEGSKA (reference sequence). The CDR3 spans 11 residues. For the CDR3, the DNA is TGCTCCGGACGAAGGACGGGTGAGCAGTTCTTC. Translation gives CSGRRTGEQFF.

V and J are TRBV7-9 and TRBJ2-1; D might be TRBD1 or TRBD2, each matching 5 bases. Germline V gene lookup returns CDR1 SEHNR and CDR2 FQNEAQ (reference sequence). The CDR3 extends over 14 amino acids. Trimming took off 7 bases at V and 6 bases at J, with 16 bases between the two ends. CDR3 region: CASTWVGVINEQFF. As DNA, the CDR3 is TGTGCCAGCACCTGGGTGGGGGTTATCAATGAGCAGTTCTTC. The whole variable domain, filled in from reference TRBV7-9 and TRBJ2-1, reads DTGVSQNPRHKITKRGQNVTFRCDPISEHNRLYWYRQTLGQGPEFLTYFQNEAQLEKSRLLSDRFSAERPKGSFSTLEIQRTEQGDSAMYLCASTWVGVINEQFFGPGTRLTVL.

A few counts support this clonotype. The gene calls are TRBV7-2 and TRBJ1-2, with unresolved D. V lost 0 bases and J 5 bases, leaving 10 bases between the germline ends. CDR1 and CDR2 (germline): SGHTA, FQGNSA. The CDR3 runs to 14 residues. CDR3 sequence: CASSLAPGGYGYTF. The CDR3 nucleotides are TGTGCCAGCAGCTTAGCTCCAGGCGGATATGGCTACACCTTC.

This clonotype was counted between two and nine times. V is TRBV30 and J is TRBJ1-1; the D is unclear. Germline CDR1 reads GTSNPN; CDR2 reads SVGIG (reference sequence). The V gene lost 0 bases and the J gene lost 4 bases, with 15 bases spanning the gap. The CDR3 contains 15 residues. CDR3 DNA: TGTGCCTGGAGTGTTACGTCGAGGTTGGGCACTGAAGCTTTCTTT. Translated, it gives CAWSVTSRLGTEAFF.

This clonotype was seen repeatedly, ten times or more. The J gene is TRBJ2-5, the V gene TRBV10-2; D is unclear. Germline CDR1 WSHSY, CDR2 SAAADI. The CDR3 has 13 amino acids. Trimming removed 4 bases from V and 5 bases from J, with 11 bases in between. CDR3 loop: CASSGRGGETQYF. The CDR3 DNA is TGCGCCAGCAGTGGCCGCGGTGGCGAGACCCAGTACTTC.

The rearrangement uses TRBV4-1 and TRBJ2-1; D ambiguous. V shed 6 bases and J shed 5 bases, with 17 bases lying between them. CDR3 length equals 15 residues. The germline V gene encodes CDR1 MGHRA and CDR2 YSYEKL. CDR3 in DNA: TGCGCCAGCAGAAGGTTTGGACGGCGAGACAATGAGCAGTTCTTC. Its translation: CASRRFGRRDNEQFF.

The DNA for the CDR3 is TGCGCCAGCAGCCTGCCCGGGACAGGGGCAGATACGCAGTATTTT. It yields the protein CASSLPGTGADTQYF. V usage is TRBV5-1 and J usage is TRBJ2-3, with 10 bases matching TRBD1. Germline V gene data show CDR1 as SGHRS and CDR2 as YFSETQ. The trim removed 4 bases at V and 4 bases at J, leaving 6 bases unmatched. The CDR3 runs to 15 residues.

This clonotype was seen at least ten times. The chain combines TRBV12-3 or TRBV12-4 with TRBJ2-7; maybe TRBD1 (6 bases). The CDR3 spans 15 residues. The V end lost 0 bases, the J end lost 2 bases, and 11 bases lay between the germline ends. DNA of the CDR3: TGTGCCAGCAGTTTAGCGGGGGCTTTCCCCTACGAGCAGTACTTC. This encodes CASSLAGAFPYEQYF.

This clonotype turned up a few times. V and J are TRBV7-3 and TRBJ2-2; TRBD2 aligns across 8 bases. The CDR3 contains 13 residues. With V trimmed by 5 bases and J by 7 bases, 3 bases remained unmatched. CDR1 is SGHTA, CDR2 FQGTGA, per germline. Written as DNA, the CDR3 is TGTGCCAGCAGCCAAACTAGCGGCGGGGAGCTGTTTTTT. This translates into CASSQTSGGELFF.

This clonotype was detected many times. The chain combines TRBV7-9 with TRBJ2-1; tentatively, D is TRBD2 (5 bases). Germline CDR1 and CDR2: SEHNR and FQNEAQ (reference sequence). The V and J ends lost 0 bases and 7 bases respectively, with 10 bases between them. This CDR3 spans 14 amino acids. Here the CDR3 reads CASSLAEDSNEQFF. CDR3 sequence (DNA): TGTGCCAGCAGCTTAGCGGAGGATTCGAATGAGCAGTTCTTC.

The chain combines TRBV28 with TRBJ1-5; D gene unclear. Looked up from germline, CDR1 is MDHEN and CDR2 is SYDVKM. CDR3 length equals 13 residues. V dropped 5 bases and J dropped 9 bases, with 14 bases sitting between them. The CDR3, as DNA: TGTGCCAGCAGTACGAGTAGTAGTTTGCCCCAGCATTTT. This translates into CASSTSSSLPQHF. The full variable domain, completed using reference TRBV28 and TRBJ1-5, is DVKVTQSSRYLVKRTGEKVFLECVQDMDHENMFWYRQDPGLGLRLIYFSYDVKMKEKGDIPEGYSVSREKKERFSLILESASTNQTSMYLCASSTSSSLPQHFGDGTRLSIL.

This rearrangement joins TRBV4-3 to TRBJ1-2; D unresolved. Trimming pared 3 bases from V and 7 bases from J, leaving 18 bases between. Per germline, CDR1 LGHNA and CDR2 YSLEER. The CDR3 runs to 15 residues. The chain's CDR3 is CASSHPGGSGSGYTF. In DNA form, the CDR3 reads TGCGCCAGCAGCCACCCGGGAGGTAGCGGATCTGGCTACACCTTC.

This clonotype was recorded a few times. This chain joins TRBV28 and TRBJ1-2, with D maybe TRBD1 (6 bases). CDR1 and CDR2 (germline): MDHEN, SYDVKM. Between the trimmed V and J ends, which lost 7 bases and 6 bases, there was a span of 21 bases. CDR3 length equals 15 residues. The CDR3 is CASTPSRGALNGYTF. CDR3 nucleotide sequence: TGTGCCAGCACCCCTTCTAGGGGGGCCTTAAATGGCTACACCTTC.

In DNA, the CDR3 is TGTGCCAGCAGCTTAGGGGGTACGGTGGCACAAGAGACCCAGTACTTC. Translated, it gives CASSLGGTVAQETQYF. The chain combines TRBV11-2 with TRBJ2-5, with unresolved D. Germline assignment: CDR1 SGHAT and CDR2 FQNNGV. The CDR3 is made up of 16 amino acids. The V end lost 1 base, the J end lost 2 bases, and 14 bases lay between the germline ends.

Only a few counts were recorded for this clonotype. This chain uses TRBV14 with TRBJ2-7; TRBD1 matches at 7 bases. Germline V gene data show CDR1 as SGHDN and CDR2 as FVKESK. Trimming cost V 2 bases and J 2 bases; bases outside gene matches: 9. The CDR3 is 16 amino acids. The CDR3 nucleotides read TGTGCCAGCAGCCAAAATACCGGGACAGCCACCTACGAGCAGTACGTC. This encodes CASSQNTGTATYEQYV.

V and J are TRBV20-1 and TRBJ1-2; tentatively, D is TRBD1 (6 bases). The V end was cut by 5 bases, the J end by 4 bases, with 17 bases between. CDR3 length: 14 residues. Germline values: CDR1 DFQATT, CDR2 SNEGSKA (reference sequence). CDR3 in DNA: TGCAGTGCTCCCGGGGGCCAGGGGTTCTATGGCTACACCTTC. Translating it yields CSAPGGQGFYGYTF.

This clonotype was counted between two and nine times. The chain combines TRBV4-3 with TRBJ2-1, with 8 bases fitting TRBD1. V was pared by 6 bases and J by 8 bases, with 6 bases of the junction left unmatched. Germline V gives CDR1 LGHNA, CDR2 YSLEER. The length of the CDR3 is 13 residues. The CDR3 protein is CASRRTGTHEQFF. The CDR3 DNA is TGCGCCAGCAGACGGACAGGGACCCATGAGCAGTTCTTC.

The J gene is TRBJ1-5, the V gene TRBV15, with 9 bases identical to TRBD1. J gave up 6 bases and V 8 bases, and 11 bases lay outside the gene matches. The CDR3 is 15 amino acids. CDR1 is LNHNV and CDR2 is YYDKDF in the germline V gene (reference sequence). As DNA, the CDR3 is TGTGCCACCGGAGCAGGGACAGGGTTGAGTCAGCCCCAGCATTTT. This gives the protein CATGAGTGLSQPQHF.

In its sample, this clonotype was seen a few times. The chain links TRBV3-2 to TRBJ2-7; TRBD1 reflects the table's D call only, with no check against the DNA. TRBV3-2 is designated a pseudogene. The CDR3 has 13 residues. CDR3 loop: CASSQDRGGEQYF. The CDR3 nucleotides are TGTGCCAGCAGCCAAGATCGGGGGGGAGAGCAGTACTTC.

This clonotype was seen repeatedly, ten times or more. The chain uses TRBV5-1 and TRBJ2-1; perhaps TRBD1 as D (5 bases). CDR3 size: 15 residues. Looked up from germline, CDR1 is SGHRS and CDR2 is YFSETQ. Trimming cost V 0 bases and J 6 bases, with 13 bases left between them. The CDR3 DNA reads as TGCGCCAGCAGCTTGGCGTCAGGGTCCGTCAATGAGCAGTTCTTC. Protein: CASSLASGSVNEQFF.

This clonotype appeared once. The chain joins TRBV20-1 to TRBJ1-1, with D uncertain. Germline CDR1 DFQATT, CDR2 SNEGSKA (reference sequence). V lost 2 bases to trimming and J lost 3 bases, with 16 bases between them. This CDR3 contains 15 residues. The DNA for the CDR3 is TGCAGTGCTAGATCCCTCGCGGCCCATGACACTGAAGCTTTCTTT. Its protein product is CSARSLAAHDTEAFF.